The following is a TCR beta chain sequence with its context. Its specific antigen is unknown. The input lacks base qualities; no much larger clone sits a single base away. Libraries were prepared through the immunoSEQ multiplex PCR assay. TCRdb obtained this table from immuneACCESS and retained in-frame rearrangements with V and J assigned. These tables miss some clones; where compared with another copy, unresolved V genes account for less than half of the shortfall, and the remainder is unexplained. This sample is represented by 25,000 to 35,000 clones; 87% of them were singletons. The ten largest clonotypes hold about 0.88% of the sample. The germline V gene gives CDR1 as SGHRS and CDR2 as YFSETQ. The CDR3 covers 12 residues, taking in both the cysteine and the phenylalanine. The kept DNA is CDR3 alone, 36 bases in frame from the first base. Trimming at the junction amounts to 4 bases on V and 8 bases on J, and the germline ends lie 12 bases apart.

For TCR Vbeta sequencing, memory CD4+ T cells were sorted ex vivo from the peripheral blood of both healthy controls and narcolepsy patients. The sample comes from a study of T cells in narcolepsy (dated by TCRdb to 2016 to 2019). Background on the whole study: Healthy control donors were enrolled in the study alongside patients who had narcolepsy type 1 or type 2 (NT1, NT2). Autoreactive T cells targeting hypocretin neuron self-antigens (hypocretin, TRIB2) were sought in narcolepsy patients, and TCR Vbeta sequencing was used to track clonotypes in blood and CSF. The research as a whole found: Numbers of sequenced blood memory CD4+ clonotypes were comparable, averaging roughly 40,000 in patients and around 30,000 in controls. Autoreactive clonotypes were reported to be detected serially in the blood of the same patients and of different patients, but not in the blood of healthy controls. Some blood memory CD4+ repertoires from patients and controls contained no sequences matching autoreactive T cell clones. In plots comparing CSF and blood CD4+ T cell clonotypes from the same patient, HCRT-specific and TRIB2-specific autoreactive clonotypes were highlighted.

The chain joins TRBV5-1 to TRBJ1-2; the best D guess is TRBD1, with 6 bases matching. This sequence was found in a human donor in good health. Sequencing was carried out using memory (CD45RA-) CD4+ T cells from blood. The cell subset or site label, as the study defines it: memory T cells sorted ex vivo from peripheral blood. The CDR3 reads as follows: CASSPQGTGYTF. The DNA sequence is given as TGCGCCAGCAGCCCACAGGGTACGGGCTACACCTTC. Here the CDR3 is joined to the reference TRBV5-1 and TRBJ1-2 genes, and the full variable domain is: KAGVTQTPRYLIKTRGQQVTLSCSPISGHRSVSWYQQTPGQGLQFLFEYFSETQRNKGNFPGRFSGRQFSNSRSEMNVSTLELGDSALYLCASSPQGTGYTFGSGTRLTVV.